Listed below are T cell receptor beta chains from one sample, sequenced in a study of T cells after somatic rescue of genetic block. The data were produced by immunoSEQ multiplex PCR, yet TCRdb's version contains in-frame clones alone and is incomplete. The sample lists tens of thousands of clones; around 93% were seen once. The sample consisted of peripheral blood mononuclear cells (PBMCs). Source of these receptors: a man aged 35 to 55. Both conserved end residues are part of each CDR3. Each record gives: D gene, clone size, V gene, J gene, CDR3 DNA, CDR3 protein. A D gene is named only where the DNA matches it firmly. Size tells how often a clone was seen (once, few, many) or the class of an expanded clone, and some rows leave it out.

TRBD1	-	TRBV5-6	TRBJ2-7	TGTGCCAGCAGCCATCAAACCGGGACAGGGCCCGAGCAGTACTTC	CASSHQTGTGPEQYF
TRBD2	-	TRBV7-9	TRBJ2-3	TGTGCCAGCGGGGGACTAGCTTCCCCAGATACGCAGTATTTT	CASGGLASPDTQYF
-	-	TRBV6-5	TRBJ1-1	TGTGCCAGCAGCATTTCAGGGAACCTGAACACTGAAGCTTTCTTT	CASSISGNLNTEAFF
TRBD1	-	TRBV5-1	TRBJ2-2	TGCGCCAGCAGCTTACAGGGGGCGCGGGTCGGGGAGCTGTTTTTT	CASSLQGARVGELFF
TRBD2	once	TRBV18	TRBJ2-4	TGTGCCAGCTCACCCCTAGCGGGCGCCAAAAACATTCAGTACTTC	CASSPLAGAKNIQYF
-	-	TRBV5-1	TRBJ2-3	TGCGCCAGCAGCTTGGACAGGACAGATACGCAGTATTTT	CASSLDRTDTQYF
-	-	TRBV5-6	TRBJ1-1	TGTGCCAGCAGCCTGACAAGGACTGAAGCTTTCTTT	CASSLTRTEAFF
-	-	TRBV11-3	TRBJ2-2	TGTGCCAGCAGCCTCCGGGGGGCCACGAACACCGGGGAGCTGTTTTTT	CASSLRGATNTGELFF
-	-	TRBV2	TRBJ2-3	TGTGCCAGCAGTGAAACCCCAGCCCATACGCAGTATTTT	CASSETPAHTQYF
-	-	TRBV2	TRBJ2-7	TGTGCCAGCAGACCCCCGTCCAACTACGAGCAGTACTTC	CASRPPSNYEQYF
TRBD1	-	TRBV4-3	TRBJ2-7	TGCGCCAGCAGTCCGGGACAGGGGAGTTACGAGCAGTACTTC	CASSPGQGSYEQYF
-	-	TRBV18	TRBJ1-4	TGTGCCAGCTCACGGGGCACTAATGAAAAACTGTTTTTT	CASSRGTNEKLFF
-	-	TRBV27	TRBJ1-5	TGTGCCAGCAGTTGGGATGGGGGAGGCAATCAGCCCCAGCATTTT	CASSWDGGGNQPQHF
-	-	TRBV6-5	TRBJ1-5	TGTGCCAGCAGTTACGAGCACCAGCATTTT	CASSYEHQHF
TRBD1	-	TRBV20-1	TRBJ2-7	TGCAGGGGCAGGGGGCTTTACGAGCAGTACTTC	CRGRGLYEQYF
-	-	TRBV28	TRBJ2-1	TGTGCCAGCAGCCCACTCCCCGAAGTAAATGAGCAGTTCTTC	CASSPLPEVNEQFF
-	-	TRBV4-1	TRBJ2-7	TGCGCCAGCAGCCGGCAGGGGTCGTACGAGCAGTACTTC	CASSRQGSYEQYF
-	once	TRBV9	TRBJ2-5	TGTGCCAGCAGCGTAGGTCCGGGGGAACAAGAGACCCAGTACTTC	CASSVGPGEQETQYF
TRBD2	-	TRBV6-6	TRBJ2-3	TGTGCCAGCAGTGCTAGCGGTTCTGTAGATACGCAGTATTTT	CASSASGSVDTQYF
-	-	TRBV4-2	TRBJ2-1	TGTGCCAGCAGCCAAGAGCACAGCAGGGGCCATGAGCAGTTCTTC	CASSQEHSRGHEQFF
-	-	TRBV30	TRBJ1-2	TGTGCCTGGGATGGCTACACCTTC	CAWDGYTF
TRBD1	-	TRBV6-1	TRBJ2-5	TGTGCCAGCAGTTGGACAGGGGCCGAGACCCAGTACTTC	CASSWTGAETQYF
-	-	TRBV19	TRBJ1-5	TGTGCCAGTAGCATCAGCAATCAGCCCCAGCATTTT	CASSISNQPQHF
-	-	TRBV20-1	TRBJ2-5	TGCAGTGTGGCCCAAGAGACCCAGTACTTC	CSVAQETQYF
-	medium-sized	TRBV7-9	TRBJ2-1	TGTGCCAGCAGCCCCACCAATGAGCAGTTCTTC	CASSPTNEQFF
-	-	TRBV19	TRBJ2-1	TGTGCCAGTAAGGGGCAGGAACCCTACAATGAGCAGTTCTTC	CASKGQEPYNEQFF
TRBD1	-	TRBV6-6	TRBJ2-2	TGTGCCAGCAGTACAGGGGCAGCGAACACCGGGGAGCTGTTTTTT	CASSTGAANTGELFF
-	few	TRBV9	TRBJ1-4	TGTGCCAGCAGCGCGGATAATGAAAAACTGTTTTTT	CASSADNEKLFF
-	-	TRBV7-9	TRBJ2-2	TGTGCCAGCAGAAGGGTCACCGGGGAGCTGTTTTTT	CASRRVTGELFF
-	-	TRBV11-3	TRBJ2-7	TGTGCCAGCAGCCCCGGGACTCTCCCGGGCCTTGCCGAGCAGTACTTC	CASSPGTLPGLAEQYF
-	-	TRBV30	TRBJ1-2	TGTGCCTGGAGTCCCGGGGACTATGGCTACACCTTC	CAWSPGDYGYTF
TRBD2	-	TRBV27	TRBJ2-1	TGTGCCAGCCAACTAGCGGGGTTTAAGATCTCCTACAATGAGCAGTTCTTC	CASQLAGFKISYNEQFF
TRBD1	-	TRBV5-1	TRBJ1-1	TGCGCCAGCAGCGTGACAGGGGGCACGAACACTGAAGCTTTCTTT	CASSVTGGTNTEAFF
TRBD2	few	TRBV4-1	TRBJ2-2	TGCGCCAGCAGCCCCCGGACTAGCGGGGGGATGACGAACACCGGGGAGCTGTTTTTT	CASSPRTSGGMTNTGELFF
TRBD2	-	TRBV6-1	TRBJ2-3	TGTGCCAGCAGTGGCGCTAGAGCGGGGGGCGACACAGATACGCAGTATTTT	CASSGARAGGDTDTQYF
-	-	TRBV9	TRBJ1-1	TGTGCCAGCAGCGTCTCGGGACGGGGCACTGAAGCTTTCTTT	CASSVSGRGTEAFF
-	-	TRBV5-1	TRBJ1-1	TGCGCCAGCAGCTTGGATGGTATGAACACTGAAGCTTTCTTT	CASSLDGMNTEAFF
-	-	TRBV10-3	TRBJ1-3	TGTGCCATCAGTGAGTTGGAGCGAGGAAACACCATATATTTT	CAISELERGNTIYF
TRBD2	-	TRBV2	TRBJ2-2	TGTGCCAGCAGTGACGGCGGGGGGGCCCCCGGGGAGCTGTTTTTT	CASSDGGGAPGELFF
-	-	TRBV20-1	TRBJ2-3	TGCAGTGCAGGGGAAGATACGCAGTATTTT	CSAGEDTQYF
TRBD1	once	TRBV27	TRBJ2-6	TGTGCCAGCAGTCCCTACTCCGGGACAGGGCCTGGGGCCAACGTCCTGACTTTC	CASSPYSGTGPGANVLTF
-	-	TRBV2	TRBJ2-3	TGTGCCAGCAAGACCGACAAGACAGATACGCAGTATTTT	CASKTDKTDTQYF
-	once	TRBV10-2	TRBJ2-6	TGCGCTTCGTCGGGATCTGGGGCCAACGTCCTGACTTTC	CASSGSGANVLTF
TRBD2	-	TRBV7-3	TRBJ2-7	TGTGCCAGCAGCTTAGGCGGGGGGCCTCCCTACGAGCAGTACTTC	CASSLGGGPPYEQYF
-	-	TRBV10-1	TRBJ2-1	TGCGCCAGCAGTGAGTACCAGGCGTCGAGCTCCTACAATGAGCAGTTCTTC	CASSEYQASSSYNEQFF
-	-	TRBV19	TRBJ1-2	TGTGCCAGTACCTCCACAGGGCTCGGCGGCTACACCTTC	CASTSTGLGGYTF
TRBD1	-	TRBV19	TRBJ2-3	TGTGCCAGTAGTACGGGACAGGGGAGGGCAGATACGCAGTATTTT	CASSTGQGRADTQYF
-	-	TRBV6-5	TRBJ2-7	TGTGCCAGCAGTTACTCCGTTCCTGGGGCGACCTACGAGCAGTACTTC	CASSYSVPGATYEQYF
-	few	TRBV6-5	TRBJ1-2	TGTGCCAGCAGTTACTCGGGGCAGGGTTTCGGCTACACCTTC	CASSYSGQGFGYTF
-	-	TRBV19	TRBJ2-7	TGTGCCAGTAGTATAGTGGGGGTCGGATACGAGCAGTACTTC	CASSIVGVGYEQYF
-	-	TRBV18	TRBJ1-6	TGTGCCAGCTCACCGGCAGGGGCCCCCTATAATTCACCCCTCCACTTT	CASSPAGAPYNSPLHF
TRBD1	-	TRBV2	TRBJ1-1	TGTGCCAGCACTCCTGAGAGAGGGGGCCTTAAAGCTTTCTTT	CASTPERGGLKAFF
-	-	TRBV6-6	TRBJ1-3	TGTGCCAGCAGAGGGAGTGGAAACACCATATATTTT	CASRGSGNTIYF
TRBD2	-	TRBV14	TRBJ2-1	TGTGCCAGCAGCCATCCGGGACTAGCGGGACTCAATGAGCAGTTCTTC	CASSHPGLAGLNEQFF
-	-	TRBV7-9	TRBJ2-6	TGTGCCAGCAGCTTAGCGTCCAGGATAACTGGGGCCAACGTCCTGACTTTC	CASSLASRITGANVLTF
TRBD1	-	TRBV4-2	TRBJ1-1	TGTGCCAGCAGCCAGATGAACAGGGGTGGGGACACTGAAGCTTTCTTT	CASSQMNRGGDTEAFF
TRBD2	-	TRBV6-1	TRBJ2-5	TGTGCCAGCAGCCTAGCGGGAGCCGGAGAGACCCAGTACTTC	CASSLAGAGETQYF
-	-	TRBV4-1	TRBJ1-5	TGCGCCAGCAGCCAAGATAGGGGGGGCGCGGGCAATCAGCCCCAGCATTTT	CASSQDRGGAGNQPQHF
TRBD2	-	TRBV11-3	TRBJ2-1	TGTGCCAGCAGCGAAAGGGCGCGGGAGTTGGGCAATGAGCAGTTCTTC	CASSERARELGNEQFF